A selection of T cell receptor beta chains follows, all from one sample in a study of spatial heterogeneity in lung cancer. TCRdb analysed the 5' RACE reads with MiXCR anew, one entry per CDR3 protein. The sample has roughly 100,000 distinct CDR3 sequences; 7.5% to 10% are singletons. This material consisted of PBMCs, taken at surgery. All receptors derive from a male donor with early-stage non-small cell lung cancer. The CDR3 runs from the conserved cysteine through the conserved F or W. The D gene is left open where the match is weak. Expanded clones get a size class; other rows say once, few or many, or leave the size out.

cdr3_aa | cdr3_nt | v_call | d_call | j_call | clone_size
CATSDWSYTGELFF | TGTGCCACCAGTGATTGGAGCTACACCGGGGAGCTGTTTTTT | TRBV24-1 | - | TRBJ2-2 | many
CASSYTGPNTEAFF | TGTGCCAGCAGTTATACAGGGCCGAACACTGAAGCTTTCTTT | TRBV12-3/TRBV12-4 | - | TRBJ1-1 | many
CASRDPRTDTQYF | TGTGCCAGCAGGGATCCTAGAACAGATACGCAGTATTTT | TRBV2 | - | TRBJ2-3 | few
CASSEGGASQHF | TGTGCCAGCAGTGAAGGGGGCGCTTCCCAGCATTTT | TRBV2 | - | TRBJ1-5 | few
CATSRGGLDTEAFF | TGTGCCACCAGCAGAGGAGGACTCGACACTGAAGCTTTCTTT | TRBV15 | - | TRBJ1-1 | many
CASSLSPEGAEQYF | TGTGCCAGCAGCTTATCTCCGGAGGGAGCGGAGCAGTACTTC | TRBV7-9 | - | TRBJ2-7 | -
CASGLGSYIQYF | TGTGCCAGCGGACTCGGGAGTTACATTCAGTACTTC | TRBV12-3/TRBV12-4 | - | TRBJ2-4 | once
CASSPSTAGSTGELFF | TGTGCCAGCAGCCCTAGTACGGCAGGGAGCACCGGGGAGCTGTTTTTT | TRBV28 | - | TRBJ2-2 | few
CASSLGGITGEQYF | TGTGCCAGCAGCCTGGGAGGGATTACAGGGGAGCAGTACTTC | TRBV6-5 | - | TRBJ2-7 | many
CASSQEDRRGTEAFF | TGTGCCAGCAGCCAAGAGGATAGACGGGGCACTGAAGCTTTCTTT | TRBV3-1 | - | TRBJ1-1 | few
CASSLQEGAGYTF | TGCGCCAGCAGCCTCCAAGAGGGGGCCGGCTACACCTTC | TRBV5-1 | TRBD1 | TRBJ1-2 | few
CASSPHRQGENTEAFF | TGTGCCAGCAGCCCGCACCGACAGGGCGAGAACACTGAAGCTTTCTTT | TRBV7-9 | TRBD1 | TRBJ1-1 | few
CASSWIGWDEQFF | TGTGCCAGCAGCTGGATAGGGTGGGATGAGCAGTTCTTC | TRBV7-9 | - | TRBJ2-1 | few
CASSPGAGEIEKLFF | TGTGCCAGCAGCCCGGGGGCAGGTGAAATCGAAAAACTGTTTTTT | TRBV9 | - | TRBJ1-4 | -
CATSDKDTGELFF | TGTGCCACCAGTGATAAGGACACCGGGGAGCTGTTTTTT | TRBV24-1 | - | TRBJ2-2 | few
CASSLLGGRAHYEQYF | TGTGCCAGCAGTTTATTGGGAGGGAGGGCCCACTACGAGCAGTACTTC | TRBV27 | TRBD2 | TRBJ2-7 | few
CASGLGHNTEAFF | TGTGCCAGCGGCCTGGGGCATAACACTGAAGCTTTCTTT | TRBV11-2 | - | TRBJ1-1 | few
CASSIEAGLYEQYF | TGTGCCAGTAGTATAGAGGCAGGACTATACGAGCAGTACTTC | TRBV19 | - | TRBJ2-7 | -
CSVEKVGTEAFF | TGCAGCGTTGAAAAGGTGGGCACTGAAGCTTTCTTT | TRBV29-1 | - | TRBJ1-1 | few
CSVEGPKLETQYF | TGCAGCGTTGAGGGTCCGAAGTTGGAGACCCAGTACTTC | TRBV29-1 | - | TRBJ2-5 | many
CVSRSGWSTDTQYF | TGCGTCAGCAGGTCAGGGTGGAGCACAGATACGCAGTATTTT | TRBV5-1 | - | TRBJ2-3 | -
CASSFRTGSLDEQYF | TGCGCCAGCAGCTTCCGGACAGGGAGTTTGGACGAGCAGTACTTC | TRBV5-1 | TRBD1 | TRBJ2-7 | -
CASSALRDLSGANVLTF | TGTGCCAGCAGCGCATTAAGGGACTTATCTGGGGCCAACGTCCTGACTTTC | TRBV7-9 | - | TRBJ2-6 | many
CSARVGGTDTQYF | TGCAGTGCTAGGGTGGGGGGCACGGATACGCAGTATTTT | TRBV20-1 | - | TRBJ2-3 | -
CASSSANQASRETQYF | TGCGCCAGCAGCAGCGCAAATCAGGCGTCCCGGGAGACCCAGTACTTC | TRBV5-1 | - | TRBJ2-5 | few
CASSELGPFGELFF | TGTGCCAGCAGTGAACTAGGGCCCTTCGGGGAGCTGTTTTTT | TRBV6-1 | - | TRBJ2-2 | many
CASQDRGNQPQHF | TGTGCCAGCCAGGACAGGGGTAATCAGCCCCAGCATTTT | TRBV6-2/TRBV6-3 | TRBD1 | TRBJ1-5 | many
CASNLDNYNEQFF | TGTGCCAGCAACCTGGACAACTACAATGAGCAGTTCTTC | TRBV12-3/TRBV12-4 | - | TRBJ2-1 | few
CASRSIDGGNSYEQYF | TGTGCCAGCAGAAGCATCGACGGAGGGAACTCCTACGAGCAGTACTTC | TRBV6-2/TRBV6-3 | - | TRBJ2-7 | few
CAISDSDWPYNEQFF | TGTGCCATCAGTGACTCGGACTGGCCATACAATGAGCAGTTCTTC | TRBV10-3 | - | TRBJ2-1 | many
CASSPSTAMNTEAFF | TGTGCCAGCAGCCCTTCGACTGCGATGAACACTGAAGCTTTCTTT | TRBV3-1 | - | TRBJ1-1 | -
CSALGQTYEQYF | TGCAGCGCCTTAGGACAGACCTACGAGCAGTACTTC | TRBV29-1 | - | TRBJ2-7 | -
CASSEEGQIYEQYF | TGTGCCAGCAGTGAGGAGGGTCAAATTTACGAGCAGTACTTC | TRBV2 | - | TRBJ2-7 | many
CASGLVKETQYF | TGTGCCAGCGGTCTGGTTAAAGAGACCCAGTACTTC | TRBV5-5 | - | TRBJ2-5 | many
CATTTSGTDTQYF | TGTGCCACTACGACTAGCGGCACAGATACGCAGTATTTT | TRBV10-3 | TRBD2 | TRBJ2-3 | few
CASSPRTEIQGSPLHF | TGTGCCAGCAGCCCAAGGACAGAGATTCAAGGTTCACCCCTCCACTTT | TRBV7-8 | - | TRBJ1-6 | many
CASSYYGSQETQYF | TGTGCCAGCAGTTACTACGGCTCCCAAGAGACCCAGTACTTC | TRBV6-2/TRBV6-3 | - | TRBJ2-5 | -
CASSSQTGTGTGELFF | TGTGCCAGCAGCTCTCAAACGGGGACGGGCACCGGGGAGCTGTTTTTT | TRBV12-3/TRBV12-4 | - | TRBJ2-2 | -
CASSQGRGFRGNTIYF | TGTGCCAGCAGCCAGGGAAGGGGATTTCGTGGAAACACCATATATTTT | TRBV5-4 | - | TRBJ1-3 | many